Presented here are 24 T cell receptor beta chains from one specimen sequenced in a study of PD-L1 blockade in urothelial cancer. Specified time point: peripheral blood 6 weeks after treatment start. The assay was immunoSEQ multiplex PCR, and TCRdb's table has in-frame clones only and misses some. The data show tens of thousands of clones, under 95% seen once. Here the sequenced sample was PBMCs, taken around atezolizumab (anti-PD-L1) treatment. Receptors were obtained from a man aged 70-80 years with urothelial cancer.

The gene calls are TRBV10-3 and TRBJ2-1, with TRBD2 as a possible D gene (6 bases). Trimming took off 10 bases at V and 0 bases at J, with 28 bases between the two ends. The CDR3 consists of 19 residues. Germline V gives CDR1 ENHRY, CDR2 SYGVKD. The CDR3 region is CATRKGWGELGSSYNEQFF. DNA of the CDR3: TGTGCCACCCGGAAGGGCTGGGGGGAACTGGGAAGCTCCTACAATGAGCAGTTCTTC.

The chain employs TRBV30 and TRBJ1-3; D ambiguous. With 0 bases removed from V and 0 bases from J, the gap between germline ends came to 12 bases. CDR3 length: 16 residues. Germline V gene lookup returns CDR1 GTSNPN and CDR2 SVGIG (reference sequence). The CDR3 protein is CAWSVGSPDSGNTIYF. Here the CDR3 DNA reads TGTGCCTGGAGTGTAGGGAGCCCGGACTCTGGAAACACCATATATTTT.

V usage is TRBV2 and J usage is TRBJ2-1, with TRBD2 matching over 7 bases. There are 16 residues in the CDR3. J lost 4 bases, V lost 6 bases, and 12 bases had no gene match. Per germline, CDR1 SNHLY and CDR2 FYNNEI. The CDR3 DNA sequence: TGTGCCAGCAGGGGGGGACTGGCGGGAGATTACAATGAGCAGTTCTTC. This translates into CASRGGLAGDYNEQFF. Variable domain in full (rest from reference TRBV2 and TRBJ2-1): EPEVTQTPSHQVTQMGQEVILRCVPISNHLYFYWYRQILGQKVEFLVSFYNNEISEKSEIFDDQFSVERPDGSNFTLKIRSTKLEDSAMYFCASRGGLAGDYNEQFFGPGTRLTVL.

The chain recombines TRBV18 with TRBJ1-4, with TRBD1 identical over 8 bases. CDR3 length equals 21 residues. With 2 bases clipped from V and 3 bases from J, the junction kept 20 bases outside the gene matches. Germline V gives CDR1 KGHSH, CDR2 LQKENI. The CDR3 protein is CASSPFLAAGGSTFANEKLFF. Written as DNA, the CDR3 is TGTGCCAGCTCACCATTTCTCGCGGCAGGGGGCTCAACATTTGCTAATGAAAAACTGTTTTTT.

The rearrangement uses TRBV9 and TRBJ2-7; tentatively, D is TRBD1 (6 bases). The CDR3 loop spans 15 amino acids. Between the trimmed V and J ends, which lost 2 bases and 4 bases, there was a span of 16 bases. Germline CDR1 SGDLS, CDR2 YYNGEE. The CDR3 region has the DNA TGTGCCAGCAGCGTCGGAGGCAGGGGTCCGTACGAGCAGTACTTC. Translated, it gives CASSVGGRGPYEQYF.

The J gene is TRBJ2-7, the V gene TRBV6-1; 8 nucleotides line up with TRBD2. Germline V gene data show CDR1 as MNHNS and CDR2 as SASEGT. Trimming cost V 7 bases and J 3 bases; bases outside gene matches: 5. The CDR3 sequence is 13 residues long. CDR3 loop: CASKFSGSYEQYF. CDR3 nucleotides: TGTGCCAGCAAATTCAGCGGGAGCTACGAGCAGTACTTC.

CDR3 sequence reads: CASRPGTGVWETQYF. CDR3 bases: TGTGCCAGCAGGCCAGGCACAGGGGTTTGGGAGACCCAGTACTTC. The chain couples TRBV28 to TRBJ2-5; 7 positions agree with TRBD1. The CDR3 is made up of 15 amino acids. V gave up 6 bases and J gave up 5 bases; unmatched junction bases: 12. The germline V gene encodes CDR1 MDHEN and CDR2 SYDVKM. The full variable domain, rest sourced from reference TRBV28 and TRBJ2-5, is DVKVTQSSRYLVKRTGEKVFLECVQDMDHENMFWYRQDPGLGLRLIYFSYDVKMKEKGDIPEGYSVSREKKERFSLILESASTNQTSMYLCASRPGTGVWETQYFGPGTRLLVL.

The rearrangement uses TRBV28 and TRBJ2-7, with 9 bases lining up with TRBD2. The CDR3 loop spans 14 amino acids. The germline CDR1 and CDR2 sequences are MDHEN and SYDVKM. Trimming removed 5 bases from V and 2 bases from J; junction bases left unmatched: 4. The CDR3 sequence is CASSPAGGAYEQYF. DNA of the CDR3: TGTGCCAGCAGTCCAGCGGGGGGCGCCTACGAGCAGTACTTC.

The DNA of the CDR3 is TGCGCCAGCAGCGCAGGGGTTCAGGATACGCAGTATTTT. This translates into CASSAGVQDTQYF. The chain joins TRBV5-1 to TRBJ2-3, with a possible D match to TRBD1 (6 bases). V shed 4 bases and J shed 6 bases, with 12 bases lying between them. The length of the CDR3 is 13 residues. The germline gives CDR1 SGHRS, CDR2 YFSETQ.

This chain connects TRBV30 to TRBJ2-1, with a weak D call TRBD2 (5 bases). Trimming took off 8 bases at V and 8 bases at J, with 13 bases between the two ends. CDR3 length: 11 amino acids. Germline assignment: CDR1 GTSNPN and CDR2 SVGIG (reference sequence). In DNA, the CDR3 is TGTGCCAGTTCGTGGCGGGATGAGCAGTTCTTC. It translates to CASSWRDEQFF.

The chain combines TRBV6-5 with TRBJ1-5, with 10 positions matching TRBD1. Germline CDR1 and CDR2: MNHEY and SVGAGI. The J segment lost 5 bases and the V segment lost 6 bases, leaving 7 bases of the junction unmatched. The CDR3 runs 15 residues. CDR3 protein: CASRAGTGVDQPQHF. In DNA form, the CDR3 reads TGTGCCAGCAGGGCCGGGACAGGGGTTGATCAGCCCCAGCATTTT.

This rearrangement joins TRBV5-1 to TRBJ1-1; 7 positions match TRBD1. V lost 0 bases and J lost 5; bases outside the gene matches: 7. The CDR3 runs 15 residues. Germline values: CDR1 SGHRS, CDR2 YFSETQ. The CDR3 spells CASSLAGDRVTEAFF. CDR3 coding DNA: TGCGCCAGCAGCTTGGCCGGTGACAGGGTAACTGAAGCTTTCTTT. Supplemented by reference TRBV5-1 and TRBJ1-1, the full variable domain reads KAGVTQTPRYLIKTRGQQVTLSCSPISGHRSVSWYQQTPGQGLQFLFEYFSETQRNKGNFPGRFSGRQFSNSRSEMNVSTLELGDSALYLCASSLAGDRVTEAFFGQGTRLTVV.

This chain connects TRBV5-1 to TRBJ1-1; TRBD1 matches 9 bases. Germline-derived CDR1 and CDR2 are SGHRS and YFSETQ. With 4 bases clipped from V and 0 bases from J, the junction kept 7 bases outside the gene matches. This CDR3 region has 16 residues. The CDR3 nucleotides are TGCGCCAGCAGCGTGGGACAGGGTGCCCTGAACACTGAAGCTTTCTTT. This encodes CASSVGQGALNTEAFF.

The V and J genes are TRBV7-6 and TRBJ2-3; 7 nucleotides line up with TRBD1. The CDR3 contains 15 residues. V shed 1 base, J shed 2 bases, and the junction held 3 bases outside the gene matches. CDR1 and CDR2 (germline): SGHVS, FNYEAQ. CDR3 loop: CASSLGQGVTDTQYF. CDR3 sequence (DNA): TGTGCCAGCAGCTTAGGCCAGGGGGTCACAGATACGCAGTATTTT.

The chain employs TRBV5-1 and TRBJ1-3, with D possibly TRBD1 on 5 matching bases. The V gene lost 4 bases and the J gene lost 3 bases, with 11 bases spanning the gap. Germline-derived CDR1 and CDR2 are SGHRS and YFSETQ. The CDR3 is made up of 14 amino acids. The CDR3: CASSPGGDGNTIYF. The CDR3 DNA sequence: TGCGCCAGCAGCCCCGGGGGGGATGGAAACACCATATATTTT.

The rearrangement links TRBV2 to TRBJ1-4, with TRBD1 matching 10 bases. The J segment lost 10 bases and the V segment lost 6 bases, leaving 8 bases of the junction unmatched. The germline gives CDR1 SNHLY, CDR2 FYNNEI. The CDR3 contains 14 residues. As DNA, the CDR3 is TGTGCCAGCAGACCTGACAGGGGGCGAGGAAAACTGTTTTTT. Translating gives CASRPDRGRGKLFF.

The chain links TRBV6-5 to TRBJ1-2; 9 nucleotides line up with TRBD1. Germline V gene sequence: CDR1 MNHEY, CDR2 SVGAGI. The CDR3 is made up of 12 amino acids. With 8 bases clipped from V and 4 bases from J, the junction kept 2 bases outside the gene matches. This CDR3 is CASGTGFYGYTF. CDR3 sequence (DNA): TGTGCCAGCGGGACAGGGTTCTATGGCTACACCTTC.

The rearrangement joins TRBV7-2 to TRBJ1-5; weak D call: TRBD1 (6 bases). This CDR3 contains 16 residues. Trimming shortened V by 5 bases and J by 4 bases, and 18 bases separated the two germline ends. Germline loops: CDR1 SGHTA, CDR2 FQGNSA. The CDR3 region has the DNA TGTGCCAGCAGCCCCCGACAGGTTTCTATTAATCAGCCCCAGCATTTT. Translation gives CASSPRQVSINQPQHF.

V and J are TRBV9 and TRBJ2-3; 16 bases align to TRBD2. V shed 3 bases, J shed 9 bases, and the junction held 7 bases outside the gene matches. This CDR3 comprises 16 residues. Germline V gives CDR1 SGDLS, CDR2 YYNGEE. The CDR3 DNA reads as TGTGCCAGCAGCGCTCCCGGGACTAGCGGGAGGGCCACGCAGTATTTT. Translation gives CASSAPGTSGRATQYF.

CDR3 residues: CASSARGKNYNEQFF. CDR3 DNA sequence: TGTGCCAGCAGTGCCAGGGGGAAAAACTACAATGAGCAGTTCTTC. The rearrangement uses TRBV2 and TRBJ2-1, with 7 bases matching TRBD1. The CDR3 has 15 residues. The junction had 6 bases not matched to a gene; V was cut back by 4 bases and J by 3 bases. Germline CDR1 is SNHLY and CDR2 is FYNNEI.

This clone was seen only once. J is TRBJ2-7 and V is TRBV10-3, with 9 bases identical to TRBD2. Per germline, CDR1 ENHRY and CDR2 SYGVKD. CDR3 length: 16 residues. Trimming took 6 bases from V and 6 from J; bases not matched to a gene: 15. The CDR3 protein is CAISPSGGTSSGEQYF. CDR3 bases: TGTGCCATCAGCCCCTCTGGGGGGACTAGCTCTGGCGAGCAGTACTTC.

The rearrangement uses TRBV6-1 and TRBJ1-4; possibly TRBD1 for D (6 bases). The CDR3 is made up of 15 amino acids. The germline gives CDR1 MNHNS, CDR2 SASEGT. The germline V and J ends were trimmed by 5 bases and 4 bases, with 14 bases remaining between them. CDR3 amino acids: CASSIRQAINEKLFF. DNA for the CDR3: TGTGCCAGCAGTATCCGACAGGCTATTAATGAAAAACTGTTTTTT.

The chain carries TRBV9 and TRBJ2-2; the match to TRBD2 covers 8 bases. This CDR3 comprises 16 residues. The germline CDR1 and CDR2 sequences are SGDLS and YYNGEE. V gave up 3 bases and J gave up 3 bases; unmatched junction bases: 7. Here the CDR3 reads CASSADIAGYTGELFF. CDR3 DNA: TGTGCCAGCAGCGCAGATATAGCGGGATACACCGGGGAGCTGTTTTTT.

J is TRBJ2-7 and V is TRBV14; 7 nucleotides align to TRBD1. Germline trimming cut 4 bases from V and 7 bases from J; bases unmatched to any gene: 10. The germline gives CDR1 SGHDN, CDR2 FVKESK. The CDR3 has 14 amino acids. DNA of the CDR3: TGTGCCAGCAGCCTTTACCGGGACAGCCGGGAGCAGTACTTC. Protein product: CASSLYRDSREQYF. The full variable domain, completed using reference TRBV14 and TRBJ2-7, is EAGVTQFPSHSVIEKGQTVTLRCDPISGHDNLYWYRRVMGKEIKFLLHFVKESKQDESGMPNNRFLAERTGGTYSTLKVQPAELEDSGVYFCASSLYRDSREQYFGPGTRLTVT.